These 21 T cell receptor beta chains came from one sample sequenced in a study of T cells after yellow fever vaccination. TCRdb reprocessed the 5' RACE reads with MiXCR, giving one entry per CDR3 protein. The sample shows just under 600,000 distinct CDR3 sequences, about 14% of them seen only once. This specimen was PBMCs, taken on the day of the yellow fever booster vaccination. These receptors came from a man aged 30 to 45 who received the YFV17D yellow fever vaccine.

This clonotype showed up just a few times. This chain joins TRBV24-1 and TRBJ1-1; D gene ambiguous. Germline-derived CDR1 and CDR2 are KGHDR and SFDVKD. The V end lost 4 bases, the J end lost 10 bases, and 15 bases lay between the germline ends. The CDR3 totals 13 residues. The CDR3 is CATSETGRVGAFF. CDR3 nucleotide sequence: TGTGCCACCAGTGAGACGGGTAGAGTTGGAGCTTTCTTT.

A few counts support this clonotype. This sequence joins TRBV20-1 and TRBJ2-1; 8 positions match TRBD1. Per germline, CDR1 DFQATT and CDR2 SNEGSKA (reference sequence). This CDR3 has 16 residues. Trimming removed 2 bases from V and 3 bases from J; junction bases left unmatched: 9. DNA of the CDR3: TGCAGTGCTAGATTTATACAGGGGGATGACTACAATGAGCAGTTCTTC. Amino acids: CSARFIQGDDYNEQFF.

The chain combines TRBV5-1 with TRBJ2-3; possibly TRBD2 for D (5 bases). This CDR3 contains 15 residues. Germline CDR1 reads SGHRS; CDR2 reads YFSETQ. V was trimmed by 3 bases and J by 3 bases, leaving 14 bases between them. The CDR3 here is CASSSVVPGTDTQYF. In DNA, the CDR3 is TGCGCCAGCAGCTCAGTGGTCCCGGGGACAGATACGCAGTATTTT.

This chain joins TRBV12-3 or TRBV12-4 and TRBJ2-2; D might be TRBD1 (6 bases). The CDR3 has 16 residues. Between the trimmed V and J ends, which lost 4 bases and 6 bases, there was a span of 18 bases. CDR3 sequence reads: CASSSYRVSYPGELFF. CDR3 DNA: TGTGCCAGCAGTTCTTACAGGGTTTCGTACCCCGGGGAGCTGTTTTTT.

The table lists this clonotype with a few counts. The chain links TRBV7-2 to TRBJ1-4; TRBD1 might be the D (6 bases). V was clipped by 5 bases and J by 4 bases, with 14 bases between them. The CDR3 is made up of 15 amino acids. Germline assignment: CDR1 SGHTA and CDR2 FQGNSA. CDR3 nucleotides: TGTGCCAGCAGCCTACAGGGCGGGGGTAATGAAAAACTGTTTTTT. Amino acid sequence: CASSLQGGGNEKLFF. Using reference TRBV7-2 and TRBJ1-4 for the parts outside the CDR3, the full variable domain is GAGVSQSPSNKVTEKGKDVELRCDPISGHTALYWYRQSLGQGLEFLIYFQGNSAPDKSGLPSDRFSAERTGGSVSTLTIQRTQQEDSAVYLCASSLQGGGNEKLFFGSGTQLSVL.

This clonotype has a handful of counts. V usage is TRBV27 and J usage is TRBJ2-7, with D possibly TRBD2 on 7 matching bases. V gave up 5 bases and J gave up 0 bases, with 17 bases separating them. This CDR3 is built from 16 residues. Germline CDR1 and CDR2: MNHEY and SMNVEV (reference sequence). CDR3 nucleotides: TGTGCCAGCAGTCCCCTGGGGGCGGGAGCCTCCTACGAGCAGTACTTC. It yields the protein CASSPLGAGASYEQYF.

This clonotype was detected many times. The J gene is TRBJ2-1, the V gene TRBV5-4, with 8 bases fitting TRBD1. The CDR3 spans 13 residues. Germline V gives CDR1 SGHNT, CDR2 YYREEE (reference sequence). The junction had 4 bases not matched to a gene; V was cut back by 4 bases and J by 7 bases. The CDR3 region has the DNA TGTGCCAGCAGCCTTACAGGGGGGAATGAGCAGTTCTTC. Translating it yields CASSLTGGNEQFF.

This clonotype was seen just once. Sequence at one end of the junction differs from germline and may be a read error. The J gene is TRBJ2-1, the V gene TRBV6-5; D may match TRBD1 or TRBD2 (7 bases each). In germline, CDR1 is MNHEY, CDR2 SVGAGI. CDR3 size: 14 residues. The CDR3 sequence: CASSYRSPGGGRIF. CDR3 sequence (DNA): TGTGCCAGCAGTTACAGGTCACCAGGGGGGGGAAGGATCTTC.

The J gene is TRBJ2-3, the V gene TRBV29-1; 10 positions match TRBD2. The trim removed 5 bases at V and 3 bases at J, leaving 5 bases unmatched. From germline, CDR1 is SQVTM and CDR2 ANQGSEA. The CDR3 extends over 14 amino acids. The CDR3 spells CSVHLAGVTDTQYF. The CDR3, as DNA: TGCAGCGTTCATCTAGCGGGGGTTACAGATACGCAGTATTTT.

The chain employs TRBV7-8 and TRBJ1-4, with D uncertain. V was clipped by 4 bases and J by 8 bases, with 17 bases between them. The CDR3 consists of 15 residues. Germline V gene data show CDR1 as SGHVS and CDR2 as FQNEAQ. The CDR3 region is CASSSAGSSGEKLFF. The DNA for the CDR3 is TGTGCCAGCAGCTCAGCGGGATCCTCGGGCGAAAAACTGTTTTTT.

This clonotype was seen a handful of times. The chain couples TRBV12-3 or TRBV12-4 to TRBJ1-5; the D gene is possibly TRBD1 (5 bases). The CDR3 runs 14 residues. The V gene lost 3 bases and the J gene lost 2 bases, with 8 bases spanning the gap. CDR3 sequence: CASSLWDGNQPQHF. The CDR3 DNA reads as TGTGCCAGCAGTTTGTGGGACGGCAATCAGCCCCAGCATTTT.

In this sample, this clonotype turned up a few times. V is TRBV7-2 and J is TRBJ2-2, with D hard to call. The V gene's germline CDR1 is SGHTA and CDR2 FQGNSA. This CDR3 is 13 amino acids long. V was cut by 2 bases and J by 5 bases, with 6 bases left in between. As DNA, the CDR3 is TGTGCCAGCAGCTTACGCCAGACCGGGGAGCTGTTTTTT. As protein: CASSLRQTGELFF.

This clonotype occurred a few times. V usage is TRBV4-3 and J usage is TRBJ1-1, with a weak D call TRBD1 (6 bases). From germline, CDR1 is LGHNA and CDR2 YSLEER. The CDR3 loop spans 15 amino acids. V was cut by 0 bases and J by 5 bases, with 13 bases left in between. CDR3 DNA sequence: TGCGCCAGCAGCCAAGAGGGACATGGAGGGACTGAAGCTTTCTTT. Translated: CASSQEGHGGTEAFF.

The gene calls are TRBV6-2 or TRBV6-3 and TRBJ2-3; D uncertain. Germline V CDR1 and CDR2: MNHEY, SVGEGT. Between the trimmed V and J ends, which lost 6 bases and 9 bases, there was a span of 13 bases. The CDR3 contains 12 residues. This chain's CDR3 is CASSPGYGTQYF. CDR3 in DNA: TGTGCCAGCAGCCCCGGGTACGGGACGCAGTATTTT.

This clonotype has only a few counts. The chain uses TRBV7-2 and TRBJ2-1; maybe TRBD2 (6 bases). V was cut by 4 bases and J by 0 bases, with 10 bases left in between. The CDR3 contains 15 residues. CDR1 and CDR2 from the germline V gene are SGHTA and FQGNSA. The DNA for the CDR3 is TGTGCCAGCAGCTCGGGACTTCGCTCCTACAATGAGCAGTTCTTC. Protein product: CASSSGLRSYNEQFF.

V usage is TRBV4-2 and J usage is TRBJ1-1, with D maybe TRBD1 (5 bases). In germline, CDR1 is LGHNA, CDR2 YNFKEQ. The CDR3 loop spans 15 amino acids. Trimming removed 6 bases from V and 1 base from J, with 15 bases in between. CDR3 sequence (DNA): TGTGCCAGCAGTTTCCTACAGGAGCAGAACACTGAAGCTTTCTTT. This encodes CASSFLQEQNTEAFF.

This clonotype occurred a few times. V is TRBV30 and J is TRBJ2-1; 14 bases map to TRBD2. Germline V gene lookup returns CDR1 GTSNPN and CDR2 SVGIG (reference sequence). Losses at the gene ends were 5 bases for V and 3 bases for J; bases not matched to a gene: 0. This CDR3 has 14 residues. For the CDR3, the DNA is TGTGCCTGGGGACTAGCGGGGGGCTACAATGAGCAGTTCTTC. Amino acids: CAWGLAGGYNEQFF.

This clonotype was observed a few times. The rearrangement uses TRBV7-9 and TRBJ1-1, with a tentative D call TRBD1 (5 bases). Germline V gene data show CDR1 as SEHNR and CDR2 as FQNEAQ (reference sequence). V was trimmed by 8 bases and J by 1 base, leaving 14 bases between them. The CDR3 consists of 14 residues. CDR3 region: CASARRGRNTEAFF. The CDR3 DNA follows: TGTGCCAGCGCTCGGAGGGGACGGAACACTGAAGCTTTCTTT.

This clonotype was picked up a small number of times. The chain joins TRBV15 to TRBJ2-1; TRBD2 matches at 10 bases. Germline values: CDR1 LNHNV, CDR2 YYDKDF (reference sequence). This CDR3 comprises 15 residues. The V and J ends lost 8 bases and 0 bases, in that order; junction bases with no gene match: 4. The CDR3 spells CATQASGGSYNEQFF. CDR3 DNA: TGTGCCACCCAGGCTAGCGGGGGCTCCTACAATGAGCAGTTCTTC.

The genes are TRBV5-1 and TRBJ2-3; D possibly corresponds to TRBD2 (6 bases). Germline V CDR1 and CDR2: SGHRS, YFSETQ. With 4 bases removed from V and 0 bases from J, the gap between germline ends came to 18 bases. The CDR3 totals 17 residues. This CDR3 is CASSPLTISGSTDTQYF. The CDR3 DNA sequence: TGCGCCAGCAGCCCCCTCACCATTAGCGGAAGCACAGATACGCAGTATTTT.

The genes are TRBV15 and TRBJ2-3; D not certain. CDR3 length: 15 residues. Germline V gene lookup returns CDR1 LNHNV and CDR2 YYDKDF (reference sequence). With 4 bases removed from V and 2 bases from J, the gap between germline ends came to 13 bases. CDR3 bases: TGTGCCACCAGCAACCCGGGTCTTAACACAGATACGCAGTATTTT. It codes for CATSNPGLNTDTQYF.